One and the same sample provided the 20 T cell receptor beta chains below, sequenced in a study of T cell changes during pregnancy in multiple sclerosis (dated by TCRdb to the late 2010s). Library creation used the immunoSEQ multiplex PCR assay. The clones in this table, taken by TCRdb from immuneACCESS, are in-frame only. Not every clone is retained; where verified, under half of the shortfall comes from an unresolved V gene, and the cause of the rest is unknown. This sample comprises almost 40,000 clones, approximately 90% of them detected only once. Of the sample, about 0.4% falls within the top ten clones. The sequenced sample was CD4+ T cells from peripheral blood mononuclear cells, obtained in the third trimester of pregnancy. The source is a female donor in good health, enrolled as a control in a pregnancy study.

V usage is TRBV28 and J usage is TRBJ2-1; D is perhaps TRBD1 (7 bases). The CDR3 length is 14 residues. Deletions cut 4 bases from V and 8 bases from J, with 15 bases between. From germline, CDR1 is MDHEN and CDR2 SYDVKM. This chain's CDR3 is CASSSTGTGDEQFF. The CDR3 DNA reads as TGTGCCAGCAGTTCGACAGGGACTGGAGATGAGCAGTTCTTC.

The chain carries TRBV30 and TRBJ2-1; TRBD1 agrees at 7 bases. The CDR3 covers 16 residues. Germline V gives CDR1 GTSNPN, CDR2 SVGIG (reference sequence). J gave up 2 bases and V 0 bases, and 7 bases lay outside the gene matches. DNA of the CDR3: TGTGCCTGGAGTGTACTCGGCAGGGGGACCTACAATGAGCAGTTCTTC. Protein product: CAWSVLGRGTYNEQFF. Supplemented by reference TRBV30 and TRBJ2-1, the full variable domain reads SQTIHQWPATLVQPVGSPLSLECTVEGTSNPNLYWYRQAAGRGLQLLFYSVGIGQISSEVPQNLSASRPQDRQFILSSKKLLLSDSGFYLCAWSVLGRGTYNEQFFGPGTRLTVL.

The chain employs TRBV7-6 and TRBJ2-7; TRBD2 is a possible D gene (6 bases). The germline V gene encodes CDR1 SGHVS and CDR2 FNYEAQ. The length of the CDR3 is 14 residues. Trimming took 1 base from V and 2 from J, leaving 9 bases between them. DNA of the CDR3: TGTGCCAGCAGCTTAGGCGGGGACGCCTACGAGCAGTACTTC. It encodes CASSLGGDAYEQYF.

The genes are TRBV23-1 and TRBJ2-1; D is perhaps TRBD2 (6 bases). TRBV23-1 is labeled an ORF, and its function is uncertain. The length of the CDR3 is 13 residues. V was cut by 2 bases and J by 9 bases, with 11 bases left in between. CDR3 sequence (DNA): TGCGCCAGCAGTCAAAGATACGGGGGTGAGCAGTTCTTC. Residues: CASSQRYGGEQFF.

This clone was counted between two and nine times. The CDR3 coding sequence is TGTGCCAGCAGCGTAGGGGACAGCCTTTATCAGCCCCAGCATTTT. Its translation is CASSVGDSLYQPQHF. V is TRBV11-2 and J is TRBJ1-5; 7 nucleotides line up with TRBD1. Losses at the gene ends were 5 bases for V and 5 bases for J; bases not matched to a gene: 9. Germline V gives CDR1 SGHAT, CDR2 FQNNGV. This CDR3 is built from 15 residues. Based on the CDR3 plus reference TRBV11-2 and TRBJ1-5, the full variable domain is EAGVAQSPRYKIIEKRQSVAFWCNPISGHATLYWYQQILGQGPKLLIQFQNNGVVDDSQLPKDRFSAERLKGVDSTLKIQPAKLEDSAVYLCASSVGDSLYQPQHFGDGTRLSIL.

The rearrangement uses TRBV15 and TRBJ1-4; 11 bases fit TRBD1. The CDR3 consists of 15 residues. Germline V lookup: CDR1 LNHNV, CDR2 YYDKDF (reference sequence). The junction had 9 bases not matched to a gene; V was cut back by 3 bases and J by 12 bases. The CDR3 reads CATSREGDRGDELFF. CDR3 sequence (DNA): TGTGCCACCAGCAGGGAGGGGGACAGGGGGGATGAACTGTTTTTT. Full variable domain (missing parts from reference TRBV15 and TRBJ1-4): DAMVIQNPRYQVTQFGKPVTLSCSQTLNHNVMYWYQQKSSQAPKLLFHYYDKDFNNEADTPDNFQSRRPNTSFCFLDIRSPGLGDTAMYLCATSREGDRGDELFFGSGTQLSVL.

The genes are TRBV7-9 and TRBJ1-1; D gene ambiguous. Trimming cost V 1 base and J 6 bases, with 6 bases left between them. The CDR3 extends over 12 amino acids. Germline values: CDR1 SEHNR, CDR2 FQNEAQ (reference sequence). The CDR3 loop reads CASSLGPSEAFF. DNA for the CDR3: TGTGCCAGCAGCTTAGGTCCCTCTGAAGCTTTCTTT.

This clone was seen a few times. This sequence joins TRBV6-1 and TRBJ2-5; TRBD1 might be the D (6 bases). The CDR3 has 15 residues. Trimming stripped 5 bases from V and 7 bases from J, with 20 bases between. Germline V gene lookup returns CDR1 MNHNS and CDR2 SASEGT. CDR3 nucleotide sequence: TGTGCCAGCAGTCAGATTCCAGGGGACAAGGGGACCCAGTACTTC. Protein: CASSQIPGDKGTQYF.

Comment on this clone: At one of its ends the junction is not consistent with the germline gene, which may arise from a read error. This chain joins TRBV7-7 and TRBJ2-1, with D unresolved. Germline CDR1 reads SSHAT; CDR2 reads FNYEAQ (reference sequence). CDR3 size: 14 residues. The CDR3 bases are TGTGCTAGCAGCTCAGGCTTCAGTGGCGATGAGCAGTTCTTC. Its protein is CASSSGFSGDEQFF.

The CDR3 protein is CASTREYDYGYTF. The CDR3 nucleotides read TGTGCCAGCACTCGGGAGTACGACTATGGCTACACCTTC. This chain uses TRBV6-6 with TRBJ1-2; unclear D gene. V lost 7 bases, J lost 3 bases, and 12 bases lay in between. In germline, CDR1 is MNHNY, CDR2 SVGAGI (reference sequence). The CDR3 contains 13 residues.

The chain carries TRBV6-6 and TRBJ1-3; 9 bases map to TRBD1. CDR3 length: 14 amino acids. CDR1 and CDR2 (germline): MNHNY, SVGAGI (reference sequence). The ends lost 6 bases at V and 4 bases at J; junction bases unmatched: 4. CDR3 nucleotides: TGTGCCAGCAGCGACAGGGGGAGAGGAAACACCATATATTTT. Encoded protein: CASSDRGRGNTIYF.

The rearrangement uses TRBV28 and TRBJ2-1; tentative D call: TRBD2 (5 bases). The V end lost 7 bases, the J end lost 1 base, and 17 bases lay between the germline ends. The CDR3 extends over 16 amino acids. CDR1 and CDR2 (germline): MDHEN, SYDVKM. In DNA, the CDR3 is TGTGCCAGCACTCCAATGGACTTTCGTTCCTACAATGAGCAGTTCTTC. Its translation: CASTPMDFRSYNEQFF.

This chain links TRBV5-4 with TRBJ2-7, with unresolved D. The V and J ends lost 0 bases and 1 base respectively, with 5 bases between them. Germline V CDR1 and CDR2: SGHNT, YYREEE (reference sequence). The CDR3 runs 13 residues. CDR3: CASSLVPSYEQYF. Written as DNA, the CDR3 is TGTGCCAGCAGCTTGGTTCCTTCCTACGAGCAGTACTTC.

The chain uses TRBV5-1 and TRBJ1-2; D possibly corresponds to TRBD1 (5 bases). The V end was cut by 0 bases, the J end by 8 bases, with 17 bases between. Per the germline V gene, CDR1 is SGHRS and CDR2 is YFSETQ. The CDR3 has 15 amino acids. Here the CDR3 reads CASSLAGQSGAGYTF. CDR3 in DNA: TGCGCCAGCAGCTTGGCAGGACAATCCGGAGCAGGCTACACCTTC.

The V gene is TRBV27, the J gene TRBJ2-5, with a tentative D call TRBD1 (6 bases). CDR1 and CDR2 from the germline V gene are MNHEY and SMNVEV (reference sequence). Trimming stripped 3 bases from V and 2 bases from J, with 13 bases between. The CDR3 covers 15 residues. In nucleotides, the CDR3 is TGTGCCAGCAGTTTTTCGACAGGATGGCAAGAGACCCAGTACTTC. Residues: CASSFSTGWQETQYF.

This chain uses TRBV2 with TRBJ2-3, with 12 bases fitting TRBD2. Unmatched junction bases numbered 10, after V lost 6 bases and J lost 0 bases. This CDR3 is 18 amino acids long. Germline V gives CDR1 SNHLY, CDR2 FYNNEI. This CDR3 is CASRASSGRARSTDTQYF. CDR3 sequence (DNA): TGTGCCAGCAGGGCCTCTAGCGGGAGGGCGCGAAGCACAGATACGCAGTATTTT.

The CDR3 nucleotides are TGCAGCGTTGGACCTCCGGGGGAAGGCTACACCTTC. It is translated as CSVGPPGEGYTF. The chain has TRBV29-1 and TRBJ1-2; a weak D match, TRBD1 (5 bases). The CDR3 extends over 12 amino acids. Trimming cost V 4 bases and J 8 bases, with 14 bases left between them. In germline, CDR1 is SQVTM, CDR2 ANQGSEA.

In this sample, this clone turned up once. The chain combines TRBV6-4 with TRBJ2-1; D remains ambiguous. CDR1 is MRHNA, CDR2 SNTAGT, per germline. Trimming pared 3 bases from V and 0 bases from J, leaving 12 bases between. The CDR3 covers 16 residues. The CDR3 nucleotides are TGTGCCAGCAGTGAGAACTTTATTAGCTCCTACAATGAGCAGTTCTTC. This translates into CASSENFISSYNEQFF.

V and J are TRBV18 and TRBJ2-7, with 7 bases identical to TRBD1. CDR1 KGHSH and CDR2 LQKENI come from the germline V gene. CDR3 length: 14 residues. Trimming cost V 4 bases and J 0 bases; bases outside gene matches: 3. Here the CDR3 DNA reads TGTGCCAGCTCACAGGGGGCGAGCTCCTACGAGCAGTACTTC. Its translation is CASSQGASSYEQYF.

CDR3 nucleotides: TGTGCCAGCAGAGAACAGGGATTAGATGAGCAGTTCTTC. This translates into CASREQGLDEQFF. The rearrangement links TRBV6-5 to TRBJ2-1, with D perhaps TRBD1 (6 bases). Germline lookup yields CDR1 MNHEY and CDR2 SVGAGI. V was trimmed by 6 bases and J by 8 bases, leaving 14 bases between them. This CDR3 has 13 residues.